The entry below describes one T cell receptor beta chain. Original methodology: Amplified reference gene primers provided the basis for estimating nucleated cell counts. Clones were read by immunoSEQ multiplex PCR, and TCRdb kept only the in-frame ones, dropping some. V and J calls and clone size are those listed in that table; D and trimming were worked out from the DNA. In the table there are around 160,000 clones, roughly 87% of which are singletons. These data belong to a study of blood T cell repertoires in COVID-19. Participant ages covered roughly 18 to 89 years across 20 to 25 US areas. Each participant's cohort was designated according to participant-reported clinical history. Donors in Cohort 3 counted as recovered after two negative PCRs, clearance, or symptom resolution. Sequenced: PBMCs or T cells enriched from blood (not recorded which). The sequence came from a man aged 50 to 60 who had recovered from COVID-19.

The CDR3 loop is CASSQGLAITGELFF. CDR3 bases: TGTGCCAGCAGCCAGGGACTAGCAATCACCGGGGAGCTGTTTTTT. The V call is TRBV7-2, the J call TRBJ2-2; TRBD2 aligns across 9 bases. The germline gives CDR1 SGHTA, CDR2 FQGNSA. The CDR3 has 15 amino acids. V lost 5 bases and J lost 4; bases outside the gene matches: 5.